This T cell receptor beta chain was captured in a study of blood T cell repertoires in COVID-19. Germline V CDR1 and CDR2: GTSNPN, SVGIG (reference sequence). This CDR3 has 15 residues. V was pared by 6 bases and J by 4 bases, with 18 bases between. Repertoires were generated with immunoSEQ multiplex PCR, while TCRdb's copy carries only in-frame clones and drops some. The sample consists of about 300,000 clones, approximately 89% of them appearing once. The chain recombines TRBV30 with TRBJ2-2; a possible D gene is TRBD2 (6 bases). The material sequenced was peripheral blood. The TCR comes from a woman in her twenties or thirties who had recovered from COVID-19. CDR3 amino acids: CACTGGGMGTGELFF. CDR3 in DNA: TGTGCCTGTACCGGTGGGGGGATGGGCACCGGGGAGCTGTTTTTT. The full variable domain, completed using reference TRBV30 and TRBJ2-2, is SQTIHQWPATLVQPVGSPLSLECTVEGTSNPNLYWYRQAAGRGLQLLFYSVGIGQISSEVPQNLSASRPQDRQFILSSKKLLLSDSGFYLCACTGGGMGTGELFFGEGSRLTVL.